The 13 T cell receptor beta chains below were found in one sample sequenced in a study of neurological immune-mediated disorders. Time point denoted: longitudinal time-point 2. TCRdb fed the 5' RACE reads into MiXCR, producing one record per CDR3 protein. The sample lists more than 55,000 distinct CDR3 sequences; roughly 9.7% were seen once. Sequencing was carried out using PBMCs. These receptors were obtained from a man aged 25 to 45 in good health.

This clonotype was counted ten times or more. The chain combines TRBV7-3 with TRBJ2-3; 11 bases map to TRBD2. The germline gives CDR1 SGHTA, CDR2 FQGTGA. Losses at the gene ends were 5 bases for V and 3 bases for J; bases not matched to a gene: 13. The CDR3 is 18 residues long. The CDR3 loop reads CASSPTSGRLVGTDTQYF. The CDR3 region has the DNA TGTGCCAGCAGCCCTACTAGCGGGAGACTTGTAGGGACAGATACGCAGTATTTT.

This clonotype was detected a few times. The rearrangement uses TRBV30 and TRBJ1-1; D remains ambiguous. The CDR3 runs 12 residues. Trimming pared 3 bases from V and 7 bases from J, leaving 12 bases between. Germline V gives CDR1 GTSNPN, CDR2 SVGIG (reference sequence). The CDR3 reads CAWSADRLEAFF. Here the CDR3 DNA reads TGTGCCTGGAGCGCTGACCGACTTGAAGCTTTCTTT. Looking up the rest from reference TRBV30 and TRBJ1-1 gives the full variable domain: SQTIHQWPATLVQPVGSPLSLECTVEGTSNPNLYWYRQAAGRGLQLLFYSVGIGQISSEVPQNLSASRPQDRQFILSSKKLLLSDSGFYLCAWSADRLEAFFGQGTRLTVV.

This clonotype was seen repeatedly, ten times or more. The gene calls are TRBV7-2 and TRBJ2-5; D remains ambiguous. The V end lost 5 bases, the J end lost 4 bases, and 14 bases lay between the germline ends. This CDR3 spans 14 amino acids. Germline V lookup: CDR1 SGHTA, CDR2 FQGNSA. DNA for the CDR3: TGTGCCAGCAGCGCCGGGTCGCGGCCAGAGACCCAGTACTTC. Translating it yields CASSAGSRPETQYF.

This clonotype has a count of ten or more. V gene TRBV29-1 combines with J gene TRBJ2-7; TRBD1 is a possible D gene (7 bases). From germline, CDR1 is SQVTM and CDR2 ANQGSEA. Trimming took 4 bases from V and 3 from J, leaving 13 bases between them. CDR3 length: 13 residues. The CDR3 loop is CSVVTGRSYEQYF. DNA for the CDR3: TGCAGCGTTGTGACAGGGAGGAGCTACGAGCAGTACTTC.

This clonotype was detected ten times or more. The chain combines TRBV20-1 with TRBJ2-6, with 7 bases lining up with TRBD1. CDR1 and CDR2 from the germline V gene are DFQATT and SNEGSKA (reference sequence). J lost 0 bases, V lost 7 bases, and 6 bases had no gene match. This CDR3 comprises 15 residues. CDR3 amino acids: CSVQGVISGANVLTF. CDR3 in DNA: TGCAGTGTCCAGGGGGTGATCTCTGGGGCCAACGTCCTGACTTTC.

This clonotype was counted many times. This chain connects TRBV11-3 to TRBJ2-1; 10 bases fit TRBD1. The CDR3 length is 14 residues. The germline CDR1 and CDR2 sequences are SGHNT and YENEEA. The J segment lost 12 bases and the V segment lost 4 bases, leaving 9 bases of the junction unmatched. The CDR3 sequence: CASSSMTGGTRQFF. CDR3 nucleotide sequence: TGTGCCAGCAGCTCAATGACAGGGGGCACGAGGCAGTTCTTC.

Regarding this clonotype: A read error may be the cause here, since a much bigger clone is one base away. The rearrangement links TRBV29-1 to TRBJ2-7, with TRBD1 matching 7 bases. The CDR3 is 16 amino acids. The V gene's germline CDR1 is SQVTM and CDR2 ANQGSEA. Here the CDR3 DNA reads TGCAGCGTTGAAGTGTCGGGACAGCTTCCCTCCTACGAGCATTACTTC. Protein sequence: CSVEVSGQLPSYEHYF.

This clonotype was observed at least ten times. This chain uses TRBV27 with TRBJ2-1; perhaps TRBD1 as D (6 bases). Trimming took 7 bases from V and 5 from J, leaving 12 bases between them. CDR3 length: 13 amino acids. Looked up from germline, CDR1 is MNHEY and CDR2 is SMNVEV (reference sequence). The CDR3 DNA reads TGTGCCAGCAAGGCCTCAGGGGACAATGAGCAGTTCTTC. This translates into CASKASGDNEQFF.

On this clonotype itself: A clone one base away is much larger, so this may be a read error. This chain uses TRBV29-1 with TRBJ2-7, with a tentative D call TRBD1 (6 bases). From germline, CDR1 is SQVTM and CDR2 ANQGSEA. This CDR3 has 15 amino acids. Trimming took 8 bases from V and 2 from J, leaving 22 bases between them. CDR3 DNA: TGCAGCCTTGCCCGGACTCCACAGGGCCCCTACGAGCAGTACTTC. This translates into CSLARTPQGPYEQYF.

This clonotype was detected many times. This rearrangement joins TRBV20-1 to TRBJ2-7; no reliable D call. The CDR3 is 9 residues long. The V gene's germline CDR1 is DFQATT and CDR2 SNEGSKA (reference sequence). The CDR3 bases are TGCGGTAGAGGCTACGAGCAGTACTTC. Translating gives CGRGYEQYF.

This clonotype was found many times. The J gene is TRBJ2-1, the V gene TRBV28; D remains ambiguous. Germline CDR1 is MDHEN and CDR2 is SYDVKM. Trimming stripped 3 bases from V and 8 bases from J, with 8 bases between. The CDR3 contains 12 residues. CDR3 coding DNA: TGTGCCAGCAGTTTTATCTCATATGAGCAGTTCTTC. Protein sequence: CASSFISYEQFF.

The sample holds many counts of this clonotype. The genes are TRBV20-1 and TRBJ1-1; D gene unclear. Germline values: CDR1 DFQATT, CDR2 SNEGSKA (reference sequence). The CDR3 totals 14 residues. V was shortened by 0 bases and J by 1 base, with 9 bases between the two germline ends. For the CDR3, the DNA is TGCAGTGCTAGAGATTCGACTTGGAACACTGAAGCTTTCTTT. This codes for CSARDSTWNTEAFF.

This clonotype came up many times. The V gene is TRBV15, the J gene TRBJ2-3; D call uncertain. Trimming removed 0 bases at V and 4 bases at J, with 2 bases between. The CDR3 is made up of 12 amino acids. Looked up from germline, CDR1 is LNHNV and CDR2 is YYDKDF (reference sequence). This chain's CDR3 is CATSREADTQYF. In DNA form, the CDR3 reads TGTGCCACCAGCAGAGAGGCAGATACGCAGTATTTT.